This T cell receptor (beta chain) was obtained from a study of cytomegalovirus exposure and HLA in healthy donors. Study-wide points: Cytomegalovirus association was assigned to approximately 160 TCR beta chains. A previous analysis found most TCR beta V segments productive roughly 90% or roughly 30% of the time. The likely origin of a cluster of highly shared sequence variants was a sequencing artifact.

Those who donated were healthy bone marrow donors. A note on this clone: The target antigen is unknown.

Germline V gene lookup returns CDR1 LNHNV and CDR2 YYDKDF (reference sequence). V was trimmed by 0 bases and J by 10 bases, leaving 12 bases between them. The CDR3 has 13 amino acids. The PCR used 60 Vbeta and 13 Jbeta primers. Profiled with immunoSEQ multiplex PCR; TCRdb holds only in-frame clones, not every one. The sample comprises over 95,000 clones, 74% of which are singletons, and about 2% rests with the top ten. The source material was PBMCs. This clonotype was obtained from a human donor in good health. The V and J genes are TRBV15 and TRBJ1-2, with D uncertain. The CDR3 is CATSRDRLNDYTF. For the CDR3, the DNA is TGTGCCACCAGCAGAGACAGGCTGAATGACTACACCTTC.